This TCR beta chain emerged from a study of T cell changes during pregnancy in multiple sclerosis. Sequenced by immunoSEQ multiplex PCR; TCRdb stores in-frame clones only, minus some. The sample lists around 36,000 clones; 75% to 95% were seen once. This clone was recorded only once. The input for sequencing was CD4+ T cells from peripheral blood mononuclear cells, taken in the third trimester of pregnancy. The TCR sequence derives from a female donor with multiple sclerosis, enrolled in a pregnancy study.

CDR3 sequence: CASSSTADTQYF. The DNA for the CDR3 is TGTGCCAGCAGTTCAACAGCAGATACGCAGTATTTT. The chain uses TRBV6-6 and TRBJ2-3; the D is unclear. Germline-derived CDR1 and CDR2 are MNHNY and SVGAGI (reference sequence). This CDR3 region has 12 residues. Trimming took off 4 bases at V and 4 bases at J, with 6 bases between the two ends.